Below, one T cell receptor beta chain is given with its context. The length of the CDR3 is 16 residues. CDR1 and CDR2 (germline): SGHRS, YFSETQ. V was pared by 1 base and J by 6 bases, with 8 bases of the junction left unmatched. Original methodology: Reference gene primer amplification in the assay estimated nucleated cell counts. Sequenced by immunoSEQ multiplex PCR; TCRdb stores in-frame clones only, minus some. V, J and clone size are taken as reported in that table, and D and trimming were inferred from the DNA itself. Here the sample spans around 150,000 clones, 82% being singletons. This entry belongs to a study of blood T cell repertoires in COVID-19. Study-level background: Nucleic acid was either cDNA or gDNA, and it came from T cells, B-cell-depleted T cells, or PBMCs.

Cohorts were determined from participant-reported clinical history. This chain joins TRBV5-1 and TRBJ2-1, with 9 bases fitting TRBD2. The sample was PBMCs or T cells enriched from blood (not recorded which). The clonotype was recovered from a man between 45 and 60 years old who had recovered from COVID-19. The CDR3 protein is CASSLLSGRGVNEQFF. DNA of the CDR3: TGCGCCAGCAGCTTGCTTAGCGGGAGAGGGGTCAATGAGCAGTTCTTC.